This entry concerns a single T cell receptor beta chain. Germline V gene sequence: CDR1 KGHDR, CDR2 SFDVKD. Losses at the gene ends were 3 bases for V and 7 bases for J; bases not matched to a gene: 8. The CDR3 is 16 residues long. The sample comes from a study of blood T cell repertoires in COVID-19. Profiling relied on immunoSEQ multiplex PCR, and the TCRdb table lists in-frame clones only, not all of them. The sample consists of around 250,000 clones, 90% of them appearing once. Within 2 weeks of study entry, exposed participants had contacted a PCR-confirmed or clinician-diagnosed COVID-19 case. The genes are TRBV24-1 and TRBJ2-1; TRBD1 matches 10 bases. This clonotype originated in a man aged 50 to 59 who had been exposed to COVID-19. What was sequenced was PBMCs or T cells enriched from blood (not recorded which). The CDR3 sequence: CATSDPGTGVRNEQFF. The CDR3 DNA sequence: TGTGCCACCAGTGATCCCGGGACAGGGGTTAGGAATGAGCAGTTCTTC.